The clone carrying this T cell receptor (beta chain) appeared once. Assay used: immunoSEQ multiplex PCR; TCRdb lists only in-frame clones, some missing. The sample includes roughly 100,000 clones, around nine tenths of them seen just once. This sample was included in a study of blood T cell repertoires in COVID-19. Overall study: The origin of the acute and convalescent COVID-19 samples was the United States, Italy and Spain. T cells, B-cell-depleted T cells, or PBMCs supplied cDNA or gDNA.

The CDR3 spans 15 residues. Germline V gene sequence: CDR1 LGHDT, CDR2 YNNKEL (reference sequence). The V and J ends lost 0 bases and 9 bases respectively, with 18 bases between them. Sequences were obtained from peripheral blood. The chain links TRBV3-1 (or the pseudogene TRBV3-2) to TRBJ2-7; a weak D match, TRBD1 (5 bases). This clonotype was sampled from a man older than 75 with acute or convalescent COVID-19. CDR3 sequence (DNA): TGTGCCAGCAGCCAAGACGTTGTGACAGTCAAGGGGCAGTACTTC. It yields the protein CASSQDVVTVKGQYF.